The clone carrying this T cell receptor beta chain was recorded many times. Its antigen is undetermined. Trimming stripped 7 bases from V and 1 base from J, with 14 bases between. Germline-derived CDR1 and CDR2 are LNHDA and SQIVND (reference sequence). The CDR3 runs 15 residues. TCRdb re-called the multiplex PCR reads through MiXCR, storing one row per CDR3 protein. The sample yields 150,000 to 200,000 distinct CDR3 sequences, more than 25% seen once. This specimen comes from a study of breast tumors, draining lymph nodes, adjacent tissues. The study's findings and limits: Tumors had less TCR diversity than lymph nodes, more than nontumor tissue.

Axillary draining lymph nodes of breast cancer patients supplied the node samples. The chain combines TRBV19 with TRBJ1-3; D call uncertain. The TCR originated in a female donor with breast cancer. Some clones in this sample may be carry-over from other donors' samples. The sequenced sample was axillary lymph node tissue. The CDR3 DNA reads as TGTGCCAGTATGAAAGACGGTATATCTGGAAACACCATATATTTT. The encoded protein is CASMKDGISGNTIYF.